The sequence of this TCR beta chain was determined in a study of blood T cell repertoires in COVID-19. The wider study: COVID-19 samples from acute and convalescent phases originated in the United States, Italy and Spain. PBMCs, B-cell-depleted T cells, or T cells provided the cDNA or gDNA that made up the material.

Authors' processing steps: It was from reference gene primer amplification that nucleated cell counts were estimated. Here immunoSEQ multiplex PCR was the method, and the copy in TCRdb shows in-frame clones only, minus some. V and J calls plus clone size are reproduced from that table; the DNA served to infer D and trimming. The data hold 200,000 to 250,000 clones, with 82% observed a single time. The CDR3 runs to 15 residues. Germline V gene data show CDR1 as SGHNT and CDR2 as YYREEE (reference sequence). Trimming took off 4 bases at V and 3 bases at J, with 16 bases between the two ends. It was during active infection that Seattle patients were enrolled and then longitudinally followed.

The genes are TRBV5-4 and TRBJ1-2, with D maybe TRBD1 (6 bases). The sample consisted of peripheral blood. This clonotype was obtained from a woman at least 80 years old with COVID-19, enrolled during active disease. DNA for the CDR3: TGTGCCAGCAGCCTTTATCAGGGGCTTGACTATGGCTACACCTTC. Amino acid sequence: CASSLYQGLDYGYTF.